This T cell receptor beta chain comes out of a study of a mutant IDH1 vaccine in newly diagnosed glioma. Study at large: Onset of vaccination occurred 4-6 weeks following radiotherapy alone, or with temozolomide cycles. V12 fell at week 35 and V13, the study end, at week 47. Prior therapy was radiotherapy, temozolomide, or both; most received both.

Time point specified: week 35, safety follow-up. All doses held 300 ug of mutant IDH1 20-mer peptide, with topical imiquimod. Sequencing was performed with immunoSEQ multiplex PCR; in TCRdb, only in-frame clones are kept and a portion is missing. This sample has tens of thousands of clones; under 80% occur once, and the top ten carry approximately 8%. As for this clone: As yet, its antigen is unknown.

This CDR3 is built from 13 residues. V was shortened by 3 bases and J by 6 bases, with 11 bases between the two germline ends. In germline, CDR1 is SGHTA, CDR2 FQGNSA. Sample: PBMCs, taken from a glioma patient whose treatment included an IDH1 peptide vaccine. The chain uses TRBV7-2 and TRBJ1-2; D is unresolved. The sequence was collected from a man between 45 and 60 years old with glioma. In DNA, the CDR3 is TGTGCCAGCAGCTTTATTCCTCTGGATGGCTACACCTTC. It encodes CASSFIPLDGYTF.